Shown below are 18 T cell receptor beta chains from a single sample sequenced in a study of blood T cell repertoires in COVID-19. This table comes from immunoSEQ multiplex PCR, and its TCRdb copy is limited to in-frame clones, with some not included. The sample comprises over 250,000 clones, roughly 85% of which are singletons, and roughly 5.3% rests with the top ten. The specimen was PBMCs or T cells enriched from blood (not recorded which). These receptors were taken from a man in his forties who had been exposed to COVID-19.

The rearrangement uses TRBV12-3 or TRBV12-4 and TRBJ2-1; no clear D. V gave up 5 bases and J gave up 7 bases, with 12 bases separating them. The CDR3 spans 13 residues. The CDR3 DNA is TGTGCCAGCAGTCCTATCACTCGAAATGAGCAGTTCTTC. This translates into CASSPITRNEQFF.

This clone was seen many times. The chain has TRBV7-9 and TRBJ1-3; possibly TRBD1 for D (5 bases). The CDR3 runs 14 residues. Between the trimmed V and J ends, which lost 1 base and 3 bases, there was a span of 7 bases. Germline CDR1 and CDR2: SEHNR and FQNEAQ (reference sequence). CDR3 DNA: TGTGCCAGCAGCTTAGATCAGGGTGGAAACACCATATATTTT. It is translated as CASSLDQGGNTIYF.

The chain is built from TRBV24-1 and TRBJ1-1, with D possibly TRBD1 on 5 matching bases. V lost 8 bases to trimming and J lost 4 bases, with 16 bases between them. CDR1 is KGHDR, CDR2 SFDVKD, per germline. The CDR3 runs to 14 residues. CDR3 loop: CATKKGEDGTEAFF. The DNA of the CDR3 is TGTGCCACCAAAAAAGGGGAGGATGGCACTGAAGCTTTCTTT.

The rearrangement joins TRBV9 to TRBJ1-1; 11 bases agree with TRBD1. This CDR3 is 15 amino acids long. V lost 4 bases and J lost 4; bases outside the gene matches: 6. Germline CDR1 and CDR2: SGDLS and YYNGEE. CDR3 sequence: CASSPRDRGSTEAFF. The CDR3 DNA follows: TGTGCCAGCAGCCCGCGGGACAGGGGGTCCACTGAAGCTTTCTTT. The complete variable domain, with remaining parts taken from reference TRBV9 and TRBJ1-1, reads DSGVTQTPKHLITATGQRVTLRCSPRSGDLSVYWYQQSLDQGLQFLIQYYNGEERAKGNILERFSAQQFPDLHSELNLSSLELGDSALYFCASSPRDRGSTEAFFGQGTRLTVV.

The rearrangement joins TRBV10-3 to TRBJ2-1; no definite D call. The germline CDR1 and CDR2 sequences are ENHRY and SYGVKD. The CDR3 has 11 residues. V was trimmed by 0 bases and J by 16 bases, leaving 10 bases between them. In DNA, the CDR3 is TGTGCCATCAGTGAGTCAGCTAGAAAATTCTTC. Its protein product is CAISESARKFF.

This clone was detected once. The chain is built from TRBV19 and TRBJ1-1; D is ambiguous. CDR1 and CDR2 (germline): LNHDA, SQIVND (reference sequence). The CDR3 consists of 14 residues. Trimming pared 0 bases from V and 4 bases from J, leaving 9 bases between. The CDR3, as DNA: TGTGCCAGTAGTATAGATCCAGGAGGCACTGAAGCTTTCTTT. Amino acids: CASSIDPGGTEAFF.

This clone appeared many times. The rearrangement joins TRBV5-1 to TRBJ2-1, with D uncertain. V dropped 0 bases and J dropped 5 bases, with 9 bases sitting between them. Germline assignment: CDR1 SGHRS and CDR2 YFSETQ. The CDR3 extends over 14 amino acids. CDR3 DNA sequence: TGCGCCAGCAGCTTGGGTGCCAGGAACAATGAGCAGTTCTTC. This gives the protein CASSLGARNNEQFF.

V and J are TRBV5-1 and TRBJ2-3; D is possibly TRBD1 (6 bases). This CDR3 contains 15 residues. Looked up from germline, CDR1 is SGHRS and CDR2 is YFSETQ. The ends were cut back, 0 bases at V and 6 bases at J, with 14 bases in the middle. The CDR3 reads CASSLGRLGGDTQYF. In nucleotides, the CDR3 is TGCGCCAGCAGCTTGGGGAGGCTTGGGGGCGATACGCAGTATTTT.

This chain links TRBV3-1 (or the pseudogene TRBV3-2) with TRBJ2-3, with TRBD2 matching over 11 bases. CDR3 length: 16 amino acids. The V gene end was trimmed by 1 base and the J gene end by 4 bases; junction bases not matched to a gene: 4. CDR1 is LGHDT, CDR2 YNNKEL, per germline (reference sequence). CDR3 nucleotides: TGTGCCAGCAGCCAAGGGATTAGCGGGAGGGCAGATACGCAGTATTTT. Its protein product is CASSQGISGRADTQYF.

The chain joins TRBV10-3 to TRBJ2-1; the match to TRBD2 covers 8 bases. V trimming: 9 bases; J trimming: 4 bases; junction bases outside the gene matches: 11. Germline V lookup: CDR1 ENHRY, CDR2 SYGVKD. This CDR3 spans 15 amino acids. CDR3 bases: TGTGCCATTAAAAAGGAGGCGGGAGGATACAATGAGCAGTTCTTC. Encoded protein: CAIKKEAGGYNEQFF.

This sequence joins TRBV12-3 or TRBV12-4 and TRBJ1-5; D call uncertain. The length of the CDR3 is 12 residues. The V gene lost 1 base and the J gene lost 6 bases, with 4 bases spanning the gap. The CDR3 region is CASSLGSQPQHF. CDR3 sequence (DNA): TGTGCCAGCAGTTTAGGGAGTCAGCCCCAGCATTTT.

This clone was counted only a few times. This chain uses TRBV2 with TRBJ1-6; TRBD1 matches at 10 bases. CDR3 length: 13 amino acids. Trimming at V came to 8 bases and at J to 10 bases, leaving 5 bases not matched to a gene. In germline, CDR1 is SNHLY, CDR2 FYNNEI. CDR3: CASVGQGTSPLHF. The CDR3 region has the DNA TGTGCCAGCGTGGGACAGGGGACATCACCCCTCCACTTT. The variable domain in full, completed from reference TRBV2 and TRBJ1-6, reads EPEVTQTPSHQVTQMGQEVILRCVPISNHLYFYWYRQILGQKVEFLVSFYNNEISEKSEIFDDQFSVERPDGSNFTLKIRSTKLEDSAMYFCASVGQGTSPLHFGNGTRLTVT.

CDR3 DNA: TGTGCCAGCAGTGGACAAACAGGGGCGGTAGAGACCCAGTACTTC. Residues: CASSGQTGAVETQYF. The rearrangement links TRBV2 to TRBJ2-5; the match to TRBD1 covers 7 bases. The CDR3 extends over 15 amino acids. CDR1 is SNHLY and CDR2 is FYNNEI in the germline V gene. After removal of 4 bases from V and 4 bases from J, the junction contained 9 bases not matched to a gene.

V usage is TRBV19 and J usage is TRBJ1-1; D remains ambiguous. CDR3 length equals 12 residues. The germline gives CDR1 LNHDA, CDR2 SQIVND (reference sequence). V was shortened by 6 bases and J by 0 bases, with 5 bases between the two germline ends. CDR3 coding DNA: TGTGCCAGTAGGCGAATGAACACTGAAGCTTTCTTT. Its protein product is CASRRMNTEAFF.

The chain carries TRBV5-3 and TRBJ1-3, with no clear D. TRBV5-3 has ORF status, its function being uncertain. V gave up 7 bases and J gave up 4 bases, with 9 bases separating them. The CDR3 is made up of 12 amino acids. The CDR3 region is CARLYPGNTIYF. Here the CDR3 DNA reads TGTGCCAGATTATATCCCGGAAACACCATATATTTT.

The CDR3 nucleotides are TGTGCCAGCAGCTTAAGGGGAAAACCTGGAAACACCATATATTTT. Protein: CASSLRGKPGNTIYF. V is TRBV7-2 and J is TRBJ1-3, with D tentatively TRBD1 (5 bases). Germline loops: CDR1 SGHTA, CDR2 FQGNSA. V lost 2 bases, J lost 2 bases, and 10 bases lay in between. CDR3 size: 15 residues.

J is TRBJ2-1 and V is TRBV11-3, with 10 bases fitting TRBD1. Germline V gene sequence: CDR1 SGHNT, CDR2 YENEEA. Germline trimming cut 3 bases from V and 5 bases from J; bases unmatched to any gene: 4. The CDR3 spans 15 residues. This CDR3 reads CASSFSGTGDNEQFF. The DNA of the CDR3 is TGTGCCAGCAGCTTTTCCGGGACAGGGGACAATGAGCAGTTCTTC.

The chain is built from TRBV11-2 and TRBJ1-1; D is perhaps TRBD1 (5 bases). The CDR3 is 16 residues long. V lost 4 bases and J 3 bases, leaving 18 bases between the germline ends. The germline gives CDR1 SGHAT, CDR2 FQNNGV. CDR3 in amino acids: CASSYVSGGLDTEAFF. The CDR3 DNA is TGTGCCAGCAGCTACGTTTCGGGGGGGTTAGACACTGAAGCTTTCTTT.